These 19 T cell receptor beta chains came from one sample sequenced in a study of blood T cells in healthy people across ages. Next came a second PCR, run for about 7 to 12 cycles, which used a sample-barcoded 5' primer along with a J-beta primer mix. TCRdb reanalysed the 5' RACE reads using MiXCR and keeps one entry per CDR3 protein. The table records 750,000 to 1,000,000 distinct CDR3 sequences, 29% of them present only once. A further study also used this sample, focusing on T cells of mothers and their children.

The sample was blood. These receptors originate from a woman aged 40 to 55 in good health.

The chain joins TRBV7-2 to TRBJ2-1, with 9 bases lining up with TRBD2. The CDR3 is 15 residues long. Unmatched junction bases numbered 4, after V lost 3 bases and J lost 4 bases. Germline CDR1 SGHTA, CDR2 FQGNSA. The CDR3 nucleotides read TGTGCCAGCAGCTTTAGCGGGGGAAGATACAATGAGCAGTTCTTC. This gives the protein CASSFSGGRYNEQFF. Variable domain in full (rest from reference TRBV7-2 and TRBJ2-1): GAGVSQSPSNKVTEKGKDVELRCDPISGHTALYWYRQSLGQGLEFLIYFQGNSAPDKSGLPSDRFSAERTGGSVSTLTIQRTQQEDSAVYLCASSFSGGRYNEQFFGPGTRLTVL.

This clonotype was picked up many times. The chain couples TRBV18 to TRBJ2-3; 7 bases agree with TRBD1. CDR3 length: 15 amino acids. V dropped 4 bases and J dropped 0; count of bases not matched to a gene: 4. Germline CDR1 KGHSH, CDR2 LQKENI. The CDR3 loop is CASSRDRSSTDTQYF. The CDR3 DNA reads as TGTGCCAGCTCACGGGACAGATCAAGCACAGATACGCAGTATTTT.

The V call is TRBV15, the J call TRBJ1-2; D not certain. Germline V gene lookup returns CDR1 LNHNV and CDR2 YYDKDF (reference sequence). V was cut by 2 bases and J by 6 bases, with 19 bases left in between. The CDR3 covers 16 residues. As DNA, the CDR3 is TGTGCCACCAGCAGACCCCAGGAGCGGGCCCGGGATGGCTACACCTTC. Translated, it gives CATSRPQERARDGYTF.

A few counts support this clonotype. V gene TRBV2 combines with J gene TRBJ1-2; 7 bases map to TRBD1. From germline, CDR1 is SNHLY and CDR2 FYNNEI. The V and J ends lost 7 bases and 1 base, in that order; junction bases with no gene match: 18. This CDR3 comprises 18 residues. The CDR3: CASIFRGQGGPLNYGYTF. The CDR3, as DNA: TGTGCCAGCATTTTCCGAGGGCAGGGGGGACCCCTTAACTATGGCTACACCTTC.

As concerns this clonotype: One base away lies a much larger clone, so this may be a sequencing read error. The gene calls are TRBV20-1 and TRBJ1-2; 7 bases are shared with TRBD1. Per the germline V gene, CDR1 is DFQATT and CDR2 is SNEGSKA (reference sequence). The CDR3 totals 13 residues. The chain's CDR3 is CSTREQGYYGYTF. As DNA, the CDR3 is TGCAGTACTAGAGAACAGGGGTACTATGGCTACACCTTC.

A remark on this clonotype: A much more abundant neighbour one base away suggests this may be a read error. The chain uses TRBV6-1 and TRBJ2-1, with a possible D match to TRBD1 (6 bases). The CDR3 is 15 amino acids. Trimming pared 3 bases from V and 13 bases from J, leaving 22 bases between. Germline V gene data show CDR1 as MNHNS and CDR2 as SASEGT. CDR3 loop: CASSDRQAGRNIQFF. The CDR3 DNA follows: TGTGCCAGCAGTGATAGACAGGCAGGTAGAAACATTCAGTTCTTC.

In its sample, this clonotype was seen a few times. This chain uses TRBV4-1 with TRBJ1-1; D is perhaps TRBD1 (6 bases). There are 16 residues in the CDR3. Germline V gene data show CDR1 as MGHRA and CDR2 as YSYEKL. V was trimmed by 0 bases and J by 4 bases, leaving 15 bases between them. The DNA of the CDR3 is TGCGCCAGCAGCCAAGAGCGGGCTACCAGGGGCACTGAAGCTTTCTTT. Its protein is CASSQERATRGTEAFF.

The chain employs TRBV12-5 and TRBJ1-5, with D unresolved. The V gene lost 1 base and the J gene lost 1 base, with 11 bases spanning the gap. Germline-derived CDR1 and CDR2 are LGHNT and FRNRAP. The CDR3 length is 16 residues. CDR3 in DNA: TGTGCTAGTGGTTTGGGAGAGCAGGAAAGCAATCAGCCCCAGCATTTT. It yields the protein CASGLGEQESNQPQHF.

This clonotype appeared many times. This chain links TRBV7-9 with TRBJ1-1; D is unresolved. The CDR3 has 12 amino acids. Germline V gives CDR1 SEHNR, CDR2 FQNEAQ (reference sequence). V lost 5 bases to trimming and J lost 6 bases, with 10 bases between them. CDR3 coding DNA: TGTGCCAGCAGCCCCAGTGGCGCTGAAGCTTTCTTT. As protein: CASSPSGAEAFF.

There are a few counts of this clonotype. The CDR3: CASSQSTTEAGYF. DNA of the CDR3: TGTGCCAGCAGCCAATCGACCACCGAAGCAGGATATTTT. The chain has TRBV5-5 and TRBJ1-3; no reliable D call. The CDR3 loop spans 13 amino acids. V lost 4 bases, J lost 15 bases, and 20 bases lay in between. Germline CDR1 is SGHKS and CDR2 is YYEKEE (reference sequence).

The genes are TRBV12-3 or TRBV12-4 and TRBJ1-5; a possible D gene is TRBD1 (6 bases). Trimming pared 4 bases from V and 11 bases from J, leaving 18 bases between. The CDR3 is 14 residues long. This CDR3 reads CASSSTGRTVAQHF. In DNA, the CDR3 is TGTGCCAGCAGTTCCACAGGGAGGACCGTGGCCCAGCATTTT.

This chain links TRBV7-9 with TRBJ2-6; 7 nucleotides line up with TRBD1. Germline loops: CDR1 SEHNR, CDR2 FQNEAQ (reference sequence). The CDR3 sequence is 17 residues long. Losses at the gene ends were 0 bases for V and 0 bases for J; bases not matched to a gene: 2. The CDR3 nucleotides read TGTGCCAGCAGCTTAGCTAGGGACAGCTCTGGGGCCAACGTCCTGACTTTC. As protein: CASSLARDSSGANVLTF.

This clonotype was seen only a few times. The CDR3 spells CASSWTGLAKNEQYF. In DNA form, the CDR3 reads TGTGCCAGCAGCTGGACGGGACTAGCTAAAAACGAGCAGTACTTC. The rearrangement links TRBV7-8 to TRBJ2-7; 9 bases agree with TRBD2. The ends lost 4 bases at V and 5 bases at J; junction bases unmatched: 9. There are 15 residues in the CDR3. Germline CDR1 and CDR2: SGHVS and FQNEAQ.

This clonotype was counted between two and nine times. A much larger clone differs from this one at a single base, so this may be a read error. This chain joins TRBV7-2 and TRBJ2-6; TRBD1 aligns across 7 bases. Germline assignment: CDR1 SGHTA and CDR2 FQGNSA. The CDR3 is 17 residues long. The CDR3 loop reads CASSLRQGNSGANVRTF. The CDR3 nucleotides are TGTGCCAGCAGCTTAAGACAGGGAAACTCTGGGGCCAACGTCCGGACTTTC.

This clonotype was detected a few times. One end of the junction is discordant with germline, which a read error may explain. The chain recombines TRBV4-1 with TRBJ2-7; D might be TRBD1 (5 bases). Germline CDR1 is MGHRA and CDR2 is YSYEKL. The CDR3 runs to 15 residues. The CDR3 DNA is TGCGCCTGCAGCCAAGCCTCAGGGAATCTCTACGAGCAGTACTTC. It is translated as CACSQASGNLYEQYF.

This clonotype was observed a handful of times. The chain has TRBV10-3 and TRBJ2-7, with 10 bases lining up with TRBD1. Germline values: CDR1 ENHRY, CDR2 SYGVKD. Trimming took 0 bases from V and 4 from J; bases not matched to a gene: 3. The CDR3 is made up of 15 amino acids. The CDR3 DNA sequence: TGTGCCATCAGTGAGTCGACGGGACAGGGGTACGAGCAGTACTTC. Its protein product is CAISESTGQGYEQYF.

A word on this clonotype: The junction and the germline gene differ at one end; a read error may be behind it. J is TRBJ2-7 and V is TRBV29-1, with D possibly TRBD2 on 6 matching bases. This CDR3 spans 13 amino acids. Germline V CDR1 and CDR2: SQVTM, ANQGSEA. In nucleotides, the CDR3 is TGCAGCATTGATGGGGGGAGCTCCTACGAGCAGTACTTC. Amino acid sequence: CSIDGGSSYEQYF.

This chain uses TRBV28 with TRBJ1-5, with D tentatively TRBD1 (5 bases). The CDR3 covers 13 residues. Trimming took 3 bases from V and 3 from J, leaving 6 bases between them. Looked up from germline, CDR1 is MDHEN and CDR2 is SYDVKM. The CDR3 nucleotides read TGTGCCAGCAGTTTGGACATCAATCAGCCCCAGCATTTT. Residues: CASSLDINQPQHF.

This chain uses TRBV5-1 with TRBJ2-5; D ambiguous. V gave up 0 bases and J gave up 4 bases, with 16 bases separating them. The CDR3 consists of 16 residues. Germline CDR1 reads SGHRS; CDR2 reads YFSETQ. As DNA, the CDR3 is TGCGCCAGCAGCTTGGTTGGGCACGCCAGCCCAGAGACCCAGTACTTC. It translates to CASSLVGHASPETQYF.